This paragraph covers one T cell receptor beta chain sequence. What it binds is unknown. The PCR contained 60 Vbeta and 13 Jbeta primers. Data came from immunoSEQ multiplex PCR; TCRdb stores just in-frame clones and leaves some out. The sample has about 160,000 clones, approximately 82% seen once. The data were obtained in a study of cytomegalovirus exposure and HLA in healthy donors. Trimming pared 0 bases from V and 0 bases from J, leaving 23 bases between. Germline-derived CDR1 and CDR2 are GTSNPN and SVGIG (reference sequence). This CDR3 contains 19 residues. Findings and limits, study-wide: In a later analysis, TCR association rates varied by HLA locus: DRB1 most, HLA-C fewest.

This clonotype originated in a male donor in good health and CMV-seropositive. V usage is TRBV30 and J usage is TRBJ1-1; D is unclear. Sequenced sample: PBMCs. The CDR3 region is CAWSVTWQPSRLMNTEAFF. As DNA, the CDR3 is TGTGCCTGGAGTGTAACCTGGCAACCCTCGAGACTCATGAACACTGAAGCTTTCTTT.